This T cell receptor beta chain was documented in a study of human T cells and chemical hapten exposure. Findings and caveats of the study: DPC sensitization produced no change in TCRs with frequency above 1 in 1000.

Many counts were recorded for this clonotype. Its specificity is not known. Trimming took off 8 bases at V and 5 bases at J, with 10 bases between the two ends. This CDR3 spans 12 amino acids. In germline, CDR1 is SNHLY, CDR2 FYNNEI. Stated time point: healthy volunteer bleed at 2 weeks. Whole blood that had not been fractionated was the source of extracted total RNA. TCRdb passed the RACE reads through MiXCR, listing each CDR3 protein once. The sample holds some 50,000 distinct CDR3 sequences, 4.4% seen once. This receptor was obtained from a human donor in good health. Some clones in this sample may be carry-over from other donors' samples. The V call is TRBV2, the J call TRBJ2-4, with a possible D match to TRBD1 (5 bases). The sequencing input was whole blood. CDR3 DNA: TGTGCCAGCCGGAGACAGCAAAACATTCAGTACTTC. Translating gives CASRRQQNIQYF.